Below, 5 T cell receptor beta chains from the same sample are listed, as sequenced in a study of T cells in Graves' hyperthyroidism and ophthalmopathy. Amplification of TCR beta CDR3 regions used RNA as the template. The TCR CDR3 first-round RT-PCR relied on the HTBI primer set. TCRdb called the multiplex PCR reads again in MiXCR, with one record for every CDR3 protein. This sample has about 35,000 distinct CDR3 sequences; about 50% occur once, and the top ten carry about 6.2%. Sequencing used blood. The receptor source for this set is a woman aged 45 to 65 with Graves' hyperthyroidism that later progressed to Graves' ophthalmopathy.

This clonotype was recorded at least ten times. J is TRBJ2-7 and V is TRBV7-6; D gene unclear. The CDR3 is made up of 15 amino acids. The V and J ends lost 5 bases and 2 bases respectively, with 16 bases between them. The V gene's germline CDR1 is SGHVS and CDR2 FNYEAQ. CDR3 loop: CASSPAPGEPYEQYF. The DNA for the CDR3 is TGTGCCAGCAGCCCAGCCCCGGGTGAACCCTACGAGCAGTACTTC.

The chain carries TRBV12-3 or TRBV12-4 and TRBJ2-4; 9 bases are shared with TRBD1. The CDR3 totals 17 residues. Unmatched junction bases numbered 9, after V lost 5 bases and J lost 1 base. The CDR3 nucleotides read TGTGCCAGCAGTCCCACAACAGGGGGCTTGGCCAAAAACATTCAGTACTTC. This codes for CASSPTTGGLAKNIQYF.

The table lists this clonotype with many counts. The CDR3 DNA is TGTGCCAGCAGTGAGGGTAGCAATCAGCCCCAGCATTTT. Translating gives CASSEGSNQPQHF. The J gene is TRBJ1-5, the V gene TRBV6-4; D not resolved. From germline, CDR1 is MRHNA and CDR2 SNTAGT. The length of the CDR3 is 13 residues. Trimming cost V 3 bases and J 0 bases, with 3 bases left between them.

CDR3 nucleotides: TGTGCCAGCAGCCGAGGACTAGCGGAAACCTACGAGCAGTACTTC. This encodes CASSRGLAETYEQYF. The gene calls are TRBV4-2 and TRBJ2-7; 10 nucleotides match TRBD2. The ends lost 4 bases at V and 2 bases at J; junction bases unmatched: 5. CDR1 and CDR2 (germline): LGHNA, YNFKEQ. The CDR3 sequence is 15 residues long.

This clonotype was recorded at least ten times. The rearrangement links TRBV5-8 to TRBJ1-2; D possibly corresponds to TRBD1 (6 bases). V lost 7 bases and J 4 bases, leaving 14 bases between the germline ends. The V gene's germline CDR1 is SGHTS and CDR2 YDEGEE. This CDR3 has 13 amino acids. The CDR3 nucleotides read TGTGCCAGCTCGCAGGGGCCAGGCTATGGCTACACCTTC. Residues: CASSQGPGYGYTF.